The source of this T cell receptor (beta chain) is a study of cytomegalovirus exposure and HLA in healthy donors. Study-wide findings and caveats: In vitro data verified a few CMV-associated chains as specific for CMV antigens.

To note about this clone: Its antigen is still unknown.

The PCR ran on 60 Vbeta and 13 Jbeta primers. Generated by immunoSEQ multiplex PCR, the TCRdb table keeps only in-frame clones and is missing some. Among roughly 150,000 clones listed, about 79% were seen once. This TCR came from a woman aged 30 to 39 in good health and CMV-seronegative. Input material: PBMCs.

The DNA of the CDR3 is TGCGCCAGCACTTTGGGGAGCGGGGTAGGGGGGAGCACTGAAGCTTTCTTT. Translation: CASTLGSGVGGSTEAFF. This rearrangement joins TRBV5-1 to TRBJ1-1; D may be TRBD1 (6 bases). Germline V lookup: CDR1 SGHRS, CDR2 YFSETQ. The V end lost 6 bases, the J end lost 4 bases, and 25 bases lay between the germline ends. The CDR3 sequence is 17 residues long.